Listed here are 28 T cell receptor beta chains from one sample, sequenced in a study of T-cell reconstitution after alpha-beta-depleted transplantation in children. A TCRbeta library incorporating unique molecular identifiers was prepared. TCRdb analysed the PCR reads with MiXCR anew, one entry per CDR3 protein. The profile shows 200,000 to 300,000 distinct CDR3 sequences, roughly 24% of them singletons. Specimen: PBMCs, collected before TCRalphabeta/CD19-depleted stem cell transplant. The origin of the receptors is a girl aged 2-9 years with Fanconi anemia, due to receive a stem cell transplant.

The table lists this clonotype with many counts. The chain joins TRBV29-1 to TRBJ1-2; 11 nucleotides agree with TRBD1. Germline lookup yields CDR1 SQVTM and CDR2 ANQGSEA. This CDR3 region has 14 residues. V lost 4 bases, J lost 9 bases, and 10 bases stayed unmatched. The CDR3: CSVGFGQGAVRYTF. DNA for the CDR3: TGCAGCGTTGGCTTTGGACAGGGGGCGGTGCGCTACACCTTC. The whole variable domain, remainder taken from reference TRBV29-1 and TRBJ1-2, is SAVISQKPSRDICQRGTSLTIQCQVDSQVTMMFWYRQQPGQSLTLIATANQGSEATYESGFVIDKFPISRPNLTFSTLTVSNMSPEDSSIYLCSVGFGQGAVRYTFGSGTRLTVV.

This clonotype was recorded only once. The gene calls are TRBV29-1 and TRBJ2-7, with D perhaps TRBD1 (6 bases). This CDR3 comprises 13 residues. The V and J ends lost 4 bases and 5 bases respectively, with 15 bases between them. In germline, CDR1 is SQVTM, CDR2 ANQGSEA. CDR3 amino acids: CSVAETRDNEQYF. CDR3 sequence (DNA): TGCAGCGTTGCGGAAACCCGGGACAACGAGCAGTACTTC.

V usage is TRBV20-1 and J usage is TRBJ2-1, with a possible D match to TRBD2 (5 bases). Germline V CDR1 and CDR2: DFQATT, SNEGSKA (reference sequence). V was clipped by 3 bases and J by 10 bases, with 10 bases between them. The CDR3 loop spans 11 amino acids. This CDR3 is CSARGGGEQFF. The CDR3 bases are TGCAGTGCTAGGGGCGGAGGAGAGCAGTTCTTC.

In its sample, this clonotype was seen a few times. V usage is TRBV14 and J usage is TRBJ2-1, with D hard to call. Trimming took off 6 bases at V and 1 base at J, with 10 bases between the two ends. The CDR3 spans 14 residues. CDR1 is SGHDN, CDR2 FVKESK, per germline. The CDR3 nucleotides read TGTGCCAGCAGGGCGGCTGGGTCCTACAATGAGCAGTTCTTC. As protein: CASRAAGSYNEQFF. The full variable domain, its missing parts supplied by reference TRBV14 and TRBJ2-1, is EAGVTQFPSHSVIEKGQTVTLRCDPISGHDNLYWYRRVMGKEIKFLLHFVKESKQDESGMPNNRFLAERTGGTYSTLKVQPAELEDSGVYFCASRAAGSYNEQFFGPGTRLTVL.

This clonotype showed up just once. This rearrangement joins TRBV29-1 to TRBJ1-6; 7 nucleotides agree with TRBD1. The CDR3 totals 13 residues. The junction had 7 bases not matched to a gene; V was cut back by 7 bases and J by 7 bases. From germline, CDR1 is SQVTM and CDR2 ANQGSEA. The DNA for the CDR3 is TGCAGCGCCCAACAGGGGATAAATTCACCCCTCCACTTT. This codes for CSAQQGINSPLHF.

The chain is built from TRBV7-3 and TRBJ2-1; no definite D call. V dropped 1 base and J dropped 8 bases, with 6 bases sitting between them. This CDR3 spans 12 amino acids. Looked up from germline, CDR1 is SGHTA and CDR2 is FQGTGA. The CDR3 bases are TGTGCCAGCAGCTTAATAGGGTATGAGCAGTTCTTC. Protein: CASSLIGYEQFF.

This clonotype was found a few times. This chain uses TRBV28 with TRBJ1-1; a possible D gene is TRBD1 (5 bases). The CDR3 runs 16 residues. Germline V CDR1 and CDR2: MDHEN, SYDVKM. The germline V and J ends were trimmed by 5 bases and 2 bases, with 18 bases remaining between them. CDR3 residues: CASSPLRGRTNTEAFF. For the CDR3, the DNA is TGTGCCAGCAGTCCCCTACGGGGACGGACCAACACTGAAGCTTTCTTT.

This clonotype was counted at least ten times. The rearrangement links TRBV15 to TRBJ2-7; a possible D gene is TRBD1 (6 bases). Trimming removed 0 bases from V and 2 bases from J, with 11 bases in between. Germline assignment: CDR1 LNHNV and CDR2 YYDKDF (reference sequence). The CDR3 is 15 residues long. This CDR3 reads CATSREVQGPYEQYF. The CDR3 DNA reads TGTGCCACCAGCAGAGAAGTGCAGGGGCCCTACGAGCAGTACTTC. The full variable domain, with the rest looked up from reference TRBV15 and TRBJ2-7, is DAMVIQNPRYQVTQFGKPVTLSCSQTLNHNVMYWYQQKSSQAPKLLFHYYDKDFNNEADTPDNFQSRRPNTSFCFLDIRSPGLGDTAMYLCATSREVQGPYEQYFGPGTRLTVT.

This clonotype was detected ten times or more. The rearrangement joins TRBV7-8 to TRBJ2-5, with D possibly TRBD2 on 5 matching bases. Trimming shortened V by 0 bases and J by 6 bases, and 14 bases separated the two germline ends. CDR3 length equals 15 residues. Looked up from germline, CDR1 is SGHVS and CDR2 is FQNEAQ. For the CDR3, the DNA is TGTGCCAGCAGCTTAGCTGACGGGGTGCCACAGACCCAGTACTTC. It is translated as CASSLADGVPQTQYF.

This clonotype was picked up a small number of times. V and J are TRBV25-1 and TRBJ2-2; D possibly corresponds to TRBD1 (6 bases). V was trimmed by 5 bases and J by 7 bases, leaving 26 bases between them. Germline CDR1 reads MGHDK; CDR2 reads SYGVNS. This CDR3 spans 18 amino acids. CDR3 nucleotide sequence: TGTGCCAGCAGTTCGGTTGTTCCGTCGGGACATTCACTCGGGGAGCTGTTTTTT. Translation gives CASSSVVPSGHSLGELFF.

Many counts were recorded for this clonotype. The rearrangement uses TRBV9 and TRBJ2-1; D not resolved. The CDR3 is 13 residues long. CDR1 is SGDLS, CDR2 YYNGEE, per germline. V lost 7 bases, J lost 4 bases, and 12 bases lay in between. The CDR3 DNA sequence: TGTGCCAGCGGCCGGAAGGATTACAATGAGCAGTTCTTC. Its translation: CASGRKDYNEQFF. The full variable domain, its missing parts supplied by reference TRBV9 and TRBJ2-1, is DSGVTQTPKHLITATGQRVTLRCSPRSGDLSVYWYQQSLDQGLQFLIQYYNGEERAKGNILERFSAQQFPDLHSELNLSSLELGDSALYFCASGRKDYNEQFFGPGTRLTVL.

The chain employs TRBV6-5 and TRBJ1-3; 7 bases fit TRBD1. Germline V CDR1 and CDR2: MNHEY, SVGAGI. The CDR3 sequence is 18 residues long. The V segment lost 3 bases and the J segment 2 bases; nucleotides outside the gene matches: 13. Here the CDR3 DNA reads TGTGCCAGCAGTTATACTCGAACGCCGACAGGGCCTGGAAACACCATATATTTT. Its translation is CASSYTRTPTGPGNTIYF.

This clonotype was detected a few times. The chain combines TRBV28 with TRBJ2-1; D is possibly TRBD2 (6 bases). Germline V CDR1 and CDR2: MDHEN, SYDVKM. The CDR3 has 16 amino acids. The germline V and J ends were trimmed by 7 bases and 2 bases, with 18 bases remaining between them. This CDR3 is CASTQSGTPTYNEQFF. The CDR3 DNA sequence: TGTGCCAGCACCCAATCCGGGACTCCCACCTACAATGAGCAGTTCTTC.

This clonotype has more than one count but fewer than ten. The V and J genes are TRBV29-1 and TRBJ2-1; 14 nucleotides line up with TRBD2. V dropped 5 bases and J dropped 9; count of bases not matched to a gene: 9. Germline CDR1 reads SQVTM; CDR2 reads ANQGSEA. The CDR3 extends over 15 amino acids. DNA for the CDR3: TGCAGCGTTCGACTAGCGGGGGGGCCTTTTTCTGAGCAGTTCTTC. Its protein product is CSVRLAGGPFSEQFF.

The CDR3 sequence is CASSQENLPYEQYF. The DNA of the CDR3 is TGTGCCAGCAGCCAAGAAAACCTTCCCTACGAGCAGTACTTC. V is TRBV14 and J is TRBJ2-7, with D hard to call. The CDR3 contains 14 residues. Germline lookup yields CDR1 SGHDN and CDR2 FVKESK. Trimming shortened V by 0 bases and J by 2 bases, and 8 bases separated the two germline ends.

This clonotype was detected ten times or more. The chain has TRBV29-1 and TRBJ2-2; D might be TRBD2 (5 bases). Germline V gene data show CDR1 as SQVTM and CDR2 as ANQGSEA. The V end lost 3 bases, the J end lost 2 bases, and 7 bases lay between the germline ends. There are 13 residues in the CDR3. Written as DNA, the CDR3 is TGCAGCGTTGAGAGGGAAAACACCGGGGAGCTGTTTTTT. Translation gives CSVERENTGELFF.

A few counts support this clonotype. The rearrangement joins TRBV5-1 to TRBJ2-7; 7 bases align to TRBD1. CDR1 is SGHRS, CDR2 YFSETQ, per germline. The CDR3 sequence is 15 residues long. With 3 bases clipped from V and 6 bases from J, the junction kept 12 bases outside the gene matches. The CDR3 sequence: CASSSEKTGIFEQYF. The CDR3, as DNA: TGCGCCAGCAGCTCGGAAAAGACAGGGATTTTCGAGCAGTACTTC.

This clonotype was observed many times. The chain joins TRBV20-1 to TRBJ2-7; D gene uncertain. This CDR3 has 13 amino acids. Trimming removed 3 bases from V and 0 bases from J, with 9 bases in between. In germline, CDR1 is DFQATT, CDR2 SNEGSKA (reference sequence). The CDR3, as DNA: TGCAGTGCTAGGAACCCAATCTCCTACGAGCAGTACTTC. Its translation is CSARNPISYEQYF.

This clonotype has a count of ten or more. The V and J genes are TRBV12-3 or TRBV12-4 and TRBJ2-7; D remains unclear. This CDR3 is 16 amino acids long. Trimming removed 0 bases from V and 5 bases from J, with 17 bases in between. The CDR3 DNA sequence: TGTGCCAGCAGTTTAGCGTACGAAGGTCCTAGGGACGAGCAGTACTTC. It yields the protein CASSLAYEGPRDEQYF.

The rearrangement links TRBV28 to TRBJ2-7, with 8 positions matching TRBD2. The CDR3 is 13 amino acids. CDR1 MDHEN and CDR2 SYDVKM come from the germline V gene. J gave up 2 bases and V 6 bases, and 3 bases lay outside the gene matches. The CDR3 nucleotides read TGTGCCAGCAGCCGGACTAGCCCCTACGAGCAGTACTTC. It codes for CASSRTSPYEQYF.

This clonotype was seen a few times. The chain carries TRBV25-1 and TRBJ2-7; weak D call: TRBD1 (5 bases). Trimming removed 5 bases at V and 2 bases at J, with 10 bases between. CDR3 length equals 13 residues. Germline CDR1 and CDR2: MGHDK and SYGVNS. The CDR3 region is CASSTLRAYEQYF. The CDR3 coding sequence is TGTGCCAGCAGTACGCTCAGGGCCTACGAGCAGTACTTC.

This clonotype appeared many times. The chain combines TRBV7-3 with TRBJ2-2; no firm D call. Looked up from germline, CDR1 is SGHTA and CDR2 is FQGTGA. V dropped 1 base and J dropped 6 bases, with 18 bases sitting between them. The CDR3 is 17 amino acids. As DNA, the CDR3 is TGTGCCAGCAGCTTAAGCCTAGATAAGCTTGCGGCCGGGGAGCTGTTTTTT. This encodes CASSLSLDKLAAGELFF.

The V gene is TRBV20-1, the J gene TRBJ2-1, with 7 nucleotides matching TRBD1. Germline CDR1 is DFQATT and CDR2 is SNEGSKA (reference sequence). V shed 0 bases, J shed 6 bases, and the junction held 8 bases outside the gene matches. The CDR3 loop spans 15 amino acids. The CDR3 region is CSARDRRGGSNEQFF. CDR3 DNA: TGCAGTGCTAGAGATAGGCGAGGGGGCAGCAATGAGCAGTTCTTC.

The CDR3 DNA is TGTGCCAGCAGCTTGGTAGGGACGGAGACCCAGTACTTC. It translates to CASSLVGTETQYF. The rearrangement uses TRBV7-9 and TRBJ2-5; D possibly uses TRBD1 or TRBD2 (5 bases each). V was cut by 3 bases and J by 5 bases, with 10 bases left in between. Germline V gene lookup returns CDR1 SEHNR and CDR2 FQNEAQ (reference sequence). CDR3 length: 13 residues.

The sample holds many counts of this clonotype. The chain links TRBV15 to TRBJ2-7; D is undetermined. Trimming shortened V by 1 base and J by 2 bases, and 12 bases separated the two germline ends. CDR1 and CDR2 from the germline V gene are LNHNV and YYDKDF (reference sequence). CDR3 size: 15 residues. The CDR3 protein is CATSRAKYGAYEQYF. DNA for the CDR3: TGTGCCACCAGCAGAGCTAAATACGGTGCCTACGAGCAGTACTTC.

This clonotype has ten or more counts. The chain recombines TRBV12-3 or TRBV12-4 with TRBJ2-7; maybe TRBD1 (6 bases). Trimming pared 5 bases from V and 3 bases from J, leaving 14 bases between. CDR3 size: 14 residues. CDR3 region: CASSGQDRYYEQYF. The CDR3 coding sequence is TGTGCCAGCAGTGGCCAGGACAGATACTACGAGCAGTACTTC.

Regarding this clonotype: The conserved phenylalanine or tryptophan normally closing the CDR3 is absent here, so this likely arose from a read error. The limits of the CDR3 on the DNA are not certain, so only TCRdb's listed CDR3 is given. The chain links TRBV5-6 to TRBJ2-7; TRBD1 is the table's D call and was not checked against the DNA. CDR1 is SGHDT, CDR2 YYEEEE, per germline. The CDR3 sequence runs 10 residues, both termini included. This chain's CDR3 is CASSRRDGNL.

This clonotype was counted at least ten times. The V and J genes are TRBV15 and TRBJ2-1, with 13 bases lining up with TRBD2. The CDR3 is 19 amino acids. The ends lost 0 bases at V and 1 base at J; junction bases unmatched: 6. Germline V CDR1 and CDR2: LNHNV, YYDKDF (reference sequence). CDR3 sequence reads: CATSRDHLLAGGSYNEQFF. CDR3 coding DNA: TGTGCCACCAGCAGAGATCATCTACTAGCGGGAGGGTCCTACAATGAGCAGTTCTTC. The full variable domain, with the rest looked up from reference TRBV15 and TRBJ2-1, is DAMVIQNPRYQVTQFGKPVTLSCSQTLNHNVMYWYQQKSSQAPKLLFHYYDKDFNNEADTPDNFQSRRPNTSFCFLDIRSPGLGDTAMYLCATSRDHLLAGGSYNEQFFGPGTRLTVL.